The entry below describes one TCR beta chain. The antigen remains unidentified. This sample was taken from a study of cytomegalovirus exposure and HLA in healthy donors. Study-wide points: The authors later found TCR association rates varying by HLA locus, with DRB1 most and HLA-C fewest. The study had only CMV serostatus as immune exposure information. Associated with cytomegalovirus, according to the listing, were about 160 TCR beta chains.

The PCR used 60 Vbeta and 13 Jbeta primers. TCRdb's copy holds only in-frame clones and misses some; the assay was immunoSEQ multiplex PCR. The sample holds 150,000 to 200,000 clones, roughly 85% seen once. Looked up from germline, CDR1 is PRHDT and CDR2 is FYEKMQ (reference sequence). This CDR3 spans 15 amino acids. Trimming removed 3 bases from V and 4 bases from J, with 13 bases in between. Sequenced material: PBMCs. This chain joins TRBV13 and TRBJ2-1, with D possibly being TRBD2 (5 bases). The sequence derives from a man between 40 and 49 years old in good health and CMV-seronegative. CDR3 DNA sequence: TGTGCCAGCAGCTTGGAGAGCGGCTCTTACAATGAGCAGTTCTTC. Translating gives CASSLESGSYNEQFF.